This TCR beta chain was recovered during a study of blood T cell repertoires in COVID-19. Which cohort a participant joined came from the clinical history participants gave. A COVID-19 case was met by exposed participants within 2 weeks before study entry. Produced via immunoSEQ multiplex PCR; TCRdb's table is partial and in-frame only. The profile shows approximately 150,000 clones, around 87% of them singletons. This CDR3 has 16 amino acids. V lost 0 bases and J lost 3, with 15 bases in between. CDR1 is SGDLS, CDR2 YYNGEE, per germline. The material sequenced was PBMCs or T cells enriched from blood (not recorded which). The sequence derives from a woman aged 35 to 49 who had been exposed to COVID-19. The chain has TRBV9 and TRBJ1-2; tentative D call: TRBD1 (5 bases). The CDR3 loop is CASSVEAQGLYYGYTF. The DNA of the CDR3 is TGTGCCAGCAGCGTAGAAGCGCAGGGTCTATACTATGGCTACACCTTC.